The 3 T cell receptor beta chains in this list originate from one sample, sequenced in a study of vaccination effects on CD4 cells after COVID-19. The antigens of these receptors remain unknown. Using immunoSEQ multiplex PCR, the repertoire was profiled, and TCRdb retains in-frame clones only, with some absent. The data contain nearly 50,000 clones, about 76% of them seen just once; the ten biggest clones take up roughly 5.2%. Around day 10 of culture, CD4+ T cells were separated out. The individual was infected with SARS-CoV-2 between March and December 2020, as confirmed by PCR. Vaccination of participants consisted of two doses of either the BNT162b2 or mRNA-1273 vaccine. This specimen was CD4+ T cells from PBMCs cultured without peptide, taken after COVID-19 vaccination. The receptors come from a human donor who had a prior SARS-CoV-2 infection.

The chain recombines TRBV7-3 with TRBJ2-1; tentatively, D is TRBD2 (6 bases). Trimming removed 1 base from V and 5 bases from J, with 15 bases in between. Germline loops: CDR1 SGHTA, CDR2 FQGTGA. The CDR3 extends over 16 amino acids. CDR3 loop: CASSLRGTSWDNEQFF. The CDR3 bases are TGTGCCAGCAGCTTAAGAGGGACTTCCTGGGACAATGAGCAGTTCTTC. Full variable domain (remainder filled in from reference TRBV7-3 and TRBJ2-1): GAGVSQTPSNKVTEKGKYVELRCDPISGHTALYWYRQSLGQGPEFLIYFQGTGAADDSGLPNDRFFAVRPEGSVSTLKIQRTERGDSAVYLCASSLRGTSWDNEQFFGPGTRLTVL.

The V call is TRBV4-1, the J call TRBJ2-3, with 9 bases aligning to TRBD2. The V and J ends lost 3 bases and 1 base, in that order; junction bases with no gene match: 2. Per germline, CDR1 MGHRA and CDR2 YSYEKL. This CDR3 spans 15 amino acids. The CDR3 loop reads CASSHPSGGTDTQYF. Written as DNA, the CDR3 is TGCGCCAGCAGCCATCCTAGCGGGGGCACAGATACGCAGTATTTT.

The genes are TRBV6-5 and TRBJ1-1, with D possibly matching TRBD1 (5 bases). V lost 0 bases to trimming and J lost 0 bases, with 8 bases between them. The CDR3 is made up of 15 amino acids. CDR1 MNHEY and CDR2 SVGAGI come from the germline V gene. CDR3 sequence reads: CASSYSSGLNTEAFF. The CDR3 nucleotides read TGTGCCAGCAGTTACTCGTCAGGGCTGAACACTGAAGCTTTCTTT.